A single sample gave rise to the 23 T cell receptor beta chains below, sequenced in a study of Ad26.COV2.S vaccination and SARS-CoV-2 variants. Here immunoSEQ multiplex PCR was the method, and the copy in TCRdb shows in-frame clones only, minus some. This sample yields tens of thousands of clones, of which around 82% are seen a single time; approximately 15% belongs to the top ten. Sample: peripheral blood, taken after recovery from COVID-19. These receptors were taken from a human donor who had recovered from COVID-19.

The chain is built from TRBV6-6 and TRBJ2-6, with TRBD1 identical over 7 bases. The V segment lost 5 bases and the J segment 2 bases; nucleotides outside the gene matches: 3. The CDR3 runs 15 residues. Germline CDR1 MNHNY, CDR2 SVGAGI (reference sequence). The CDR3 DNA reads as TGTGCCAGCAGTCCAGACAGGGCTGGGGCCAACGTCCTGACTTTC. It encodes CASSPDRAGANVLTF.

The chain carries TRBV20-1 and TRBJ1-4; TRBD1 might be the D (5 bases). Germline V gives CDR1 DFQATT, CDR2 SNEGSKA (reference sequence). The CDR3 runs 13 residues. The V end lost 3 bases, the J end lost 3 bases, and 8 bases lay between the germline ends. The CDR3 region is CSASSGPNEKLFF. In DNA, the CDR3 is TGCAGTGCTAGTTCGGGGCCTAATGAAAAACTGTTTTTT.

V usage is TRBV6-5 and J usage is TRBJ1-1, with 7 bases identical to TRBD1. After removal of 6 bases from V and 8 bases from J, the junction contained 6 bases not matched to a gene. Looked up from germline, CDR1 is MNHEY and CDR2 is SVGAGI. The length of the CDR3 is 12 residues. CDR3 residues: CASSGFRGEAFF. The CDR3 DNA sequence: TGTGCCAGCAGCGGATTCAGGGGGGAAGCTTTCTTT.

This chain's CDR3 is CASSQSTSGITGELFF. In DNA, the CDR3 is TGTGCCAGCAGCCAATCGACTAGCGGGATAACCGGGGAGCTGTTTTTT. V gene TRBV16 combines with J gene TRBJ2-2; 11 bases line up with TRBD2. V lost 0 bases to trimming and J lost 5 bases; unmatched junction nucleotides: 2. CDR3 length: 16 residues. Germline CDR1 reads KGHSY; CDR2 reads FQNENV.

This chain uses TRBV5-1 with TRBJ2-7; D is perhaps TRBD1 or TRBD2 (5 bases each). The CDR3 extends over 13 amino acids. Trimming took off 4 bases at V and 4 bases at J, with 12 bases between the two ends. Germline V gene sequence: CDR1 SGHRS, CDR2 YFSETQ. The CDR3 loop is CASSRQGDYEQYF. Here the CDR3 DNA reads TGCGCCAGCAGCCGGCAGGGAGATTACGAGCAGTACTTC.

J is TRBJ2-5 and V is TRBV5-8; D remains ambiguous. The CDR3 is 14 amino acids. V gave up 2 bases and J gave up 5 bases, with 13 bases separating them. CDR1 and CDR2 from the germline V gene are SGHTS and YDEGEE. CDR3 loop: CASSFQPGLETQYF. The CDR3 DNA sequence: TGTGCCAGCAGCTTTCAGCCGGGCTTGGAGACCCAGTACTTC.

The chain carries TRBV19 and TRBJ2-3; no reliable D call. This CDR3 has 12 amino acids. Trimming took 6 bases from V and 2 from J, leaving 6 bases between them. CDR1 is LNHDA and CDR2 is SQIVND in the germline V gene (reference sequence). The CDR3 spells CASSSYTDTQYF. CDR3 nucleotides: TGTGCCAGTAGCAGCTACACAGATACGCAGTATTTT.

This chain uses TRBV24-1 with TRBJ2-5; D is perhaps TRBD2 (6 bases). The germline gives CDR1 KGHDR, CDR2 SFDVKD. V shed 3 bases and J shed 4 bases, with 17 bases lying between them. The CDR3 has 16 residues. The chain's CDR3 is CATSDRSSGLGETQYF. CDR3 sequence (DNA): TGTGCCACCAGTGATCGAAGTAGCGGTCTTGGAGAGACCCAGTACTTC.

This chain uses TRBV6-5 with TRBJ1-1; D gene unclear. The V gene lost 6 bases and the J gene lost 7 bases, with 18 bases spanning the gap. CDR1 is MNHEY and CDR2 is SVGAGI in the germline V gene. CDR3 length: 14 amino acids. The CDR3: CASSPGPPSGEAFF. In DNA, the CDR3 is TGTGCCAGCAGCCCAGGCCCACCCTCAGGTGAAGCTTTCTTT.

This chain links TRBV5-5 with TRBJ2-5, with a weak D call TRBD1 (5 bases). V was cut by 1 base and J by 1 base, with 8 bases left in between. Germline CDR1 is SGHKS and CDR2 is YYEKEE (reference sequence). The CDR3 length is 14 residues. As DNA, the CDR3 is TGTGCCAGCAGCTTGCCAGGGCTCCAAGAGACCCAGTACTTC. It yields the protein CASSLPGLQETQYF.

The chain has TRBV19 and TRBJ1-4; tentatively, D is TRBD1 (6 bases). The CDR3 sequence is 14 residues long. Trimming took 8 bases from V and 3 from J, leaving 13 bases between them. CDR1 is LNHDA and CDR2 is SQIVND in the germline V gene (reference sequence). CDR3 bases: TGTGCCAGTCGACAGTGGGGGCCTAATGAAAAACTGTTTTTT. Its translation: CASRQWGPNEKLFF.

The CDR3 region is CASKQGFANTEAFF. The CDR3 DNA is TGTGCCAGCAAGCAGGGGTTCGCGAACACTGAAGCTTTCTTT. The rearrangement joins TRBV2 to TRBJ1-1; D perhaps matches TRBD1 (6 bases). This CDR3 has 14 residues. Per the germline V gene, CDR1 is SNHLY and CDR2 is FYNNEI. V lost 7 bases, J lost 1 base, and 13 bases lay in between.

The genes are TRBV11-2 and TRBJ2-1; no clear D gene. CDR1 is SGHAT and CDR2 is FQNNGV in the germline V gene. Deletions cut 5 bases from V and 8 bases from J, with 22 bases between. The CDR3 loop spans 16 amino acids. CDR3 sequence: CASSTSQVLTGDEQFF. In DNA, the CDR3 is TGTGCCAGCAGCACGTCTCAGGTATTAACCGGAGATGAGCAGTTCTTC.

The J gene is TRBJ2-2, the V gene TRBV21-1; the D call in the table, TRBD2, was not verified against the DNA. TRBV21-1 is labeled a pseudogene. CDR3 size: 17 residues. CDR3 amino acids: CASSPNRGTRDTGELFF. The CDR3 region has the DNA TGTGCCAGCAGCCCAAACCGGGGGACGCGGGACACCGGGGAGCTGTTTTTT.

This chain uses TRBV28 with TRBJ1-2; perhaps TRBD1 as D (6 bases). CDR1 is MDHEN, CDR2 SYDVKM, per germline. This CDR3 region has 18 residues. V was cut by 4 bases and J by 3 bases, with 24 bases left in between. CDR3 residues: CASSSKPRGGADYYGYTF. CDR3 nucleotide sequence: TGTGCCAGCAGTTCCAAACCCCGCGGGGGGGCCGACTACTATGGCTACACCTTC.

V and J are TRBV7-2 and TRBJ1-3; 10 bases agree with TRBD1. With 1 base clipped from V and 4 bases from J, the junction kept 7 bases outside the gene matches. The CDR3 runs 17 residues. From germline, CDR1 is SGHTA and CDR2 FQGNSA. CDR3 loop: CASSLVPGQGGGNTIYF. CDR3 nucleotide sequence: TGTGCCAGCAGCTTAGTTCCCGGACAGGGGGGGGGAAACACCATATATTTT.

This rearrangement joins TRBV18 to TRBJ1-2, with D possibly TRBD1 on 5 matching bases. CDR3 length: 15 amino acids. Germline V gives CDR1 KGHSH, CDR2 LQKENI. V shed 2 bases and J shed 0 bases, with 10 bases lying between them. The CDR3 region is CASSPGDLANYGYTF. The CDR3 DNA is TGTGCCAGCTCACCAGGGGACTTAGCTAACTATGGCTACACCTTC. Full variable domain (missing parts from reference TRBV18 and TRBJ1-2): NAGVMQNPRHLVRRRGQEARLRCSPMKGHSHVYWYRQLPEEGLKFMVYLQKENIIDESGMPKERFSAEFPKEGPSILRIQQVVRGDSAAYFCASSPGDLANYGYTFGSGTRLTVV.

The rearrangement uses TRBV4-2 and TRBJ1-2; weak D call: TRBD1 (6 bases). The CDR3 has 20 residues. Germline V lookup: CDR1 LGHNA, CDR2 YNFKEQ. The germline V and J ends were trimmed by 1 base and 4 bases, with 28 bases remaining between them. DNA for the CDR3: TGTGCCAGCAGCCAAGTCCGACAGGCCCGGGGCAGGACTAGGGGCTATGGCTACACCTTC. Residues: CASSQVRQARGRTRGYGYTF.

The chain uses TRBV27 and TRBJ2-7; possible D gene TRBD2, 6 bases. Germline lookup yields CDR1 MNHEY and CDR2 SMNVEV (reference sequence). The V and J ends lost 6 bases and 2 bases respectively, with 17 bases between them. This CDR3 is 15 amino acids long. The CDR3 nucleotides are TGTGCCAGCAGCCCTATGGGACTGCCCACCTACGAGCAGTACTTC. It encodes CASSPMGLPTYEQYF.

CDR3 protein: CASSRTEGSTPQHF. CDR3 coding DNA: TGTGCCAGCTCGCGCACGGAGGGTTCAACGCCCCAGCATTTT. This sequence joins TRBV18 and TRBJ1-5, with D unresolved. Deletions cut 6 bases from V and 9 bases from J, with 18 bases between. Germline-derived CDR1 and CDR2 are KGHSH and LQKENI. The length of the CDR3 is 14 residues.

The gene calls are TRBV23-1 and TRBJ1-1; no reliable D call. TRBV23-1 is recorded as an ORF, its role being uncertain. This CDR3 is 11 amino acids long. The V gene lost 11 bases and the J gene lost 7 bases, with 14 bases spanning the gap. CDR3 in amino acids: CAGLPSGEAFF. CDR3 coding DNA: TGCGCCGGACTTCCTTCGGGTGAAGCTTTCTTT.

The rearrangement joins TRBV5-4 to TRBJ1-4; D may be TRBD1 (6 bases). V was pared by 3 bases and J by 7 bases, with 19 bases between. Germline V gives CDR1 SGHNT, CDR2 YYREEE (reference sequence). This CDR3 contains 16 residues. CDR3 loop: CASSSRTTGNVEKLFF. The CDR3 DNA sequence: TGTGCCAGCAGCTCTCGCACCACAGGGAACGTTGAAAAACTGTTTTTT.

This sequence joins TRBV4-1 and TRBJ2-7; D may be TRBD1 (5 bases). V lost 1 base, J lost 2 bases, and 12 bases lay in between. The germline V gene has CDR1 MGHRA and CDR2 YSYEKL. This CDR3 is 15 amino acids long. CDR3 region: CASSQGPWGPYEQYF. CDR3 nucleotide sequence: TGCGCCAGCAGCCAAGGGCCCTGGGGCCCCTACGAGCAGTACTTC.